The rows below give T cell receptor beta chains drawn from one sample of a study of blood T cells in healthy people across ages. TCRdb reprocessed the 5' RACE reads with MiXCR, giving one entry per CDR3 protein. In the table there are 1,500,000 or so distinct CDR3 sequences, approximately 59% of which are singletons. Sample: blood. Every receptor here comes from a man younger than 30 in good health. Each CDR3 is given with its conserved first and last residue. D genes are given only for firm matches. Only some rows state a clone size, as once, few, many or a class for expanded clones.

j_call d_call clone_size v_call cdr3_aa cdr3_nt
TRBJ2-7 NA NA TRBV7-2 CASSLVQGSWKLLSYEQYF TGTGCCAGCAGCTTAGTGCAGGGTTCGTGGAAACTATTATCCTACGAGCAGTACTTC
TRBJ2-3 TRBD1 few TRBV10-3 CATERQGGNTQYF TGTGCCACCGAACGACAGGGGGGAAATACGCAGTATTTT
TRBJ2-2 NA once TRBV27 CASSFGGDNPGELFF TGTGCCAGCAGTTTCGGGGGCGATAATCCCGGGGAGCTGTTTTTT
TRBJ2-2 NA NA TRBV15 CATSGFYRVAGELFF TGTGCCACCAGCGGATTCTACAGGGTCGCCGGGGAGCTGTTTTTT
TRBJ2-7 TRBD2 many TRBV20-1 CSAPFQLAGTHEQYF TGCAGTGCCCCCTTCCAGCTAGCGGGAACGCACGAGCAGTACTTC
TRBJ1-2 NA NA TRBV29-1 CSVGGIGSYGYTF TGCAGCGTCGGCGGGATCGGTAGCTATGGCTACACCTTC
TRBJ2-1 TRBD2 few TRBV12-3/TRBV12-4 CASSRTSGKRAGEQFF TGTGCCAGCAGCCGGACTAGCGGGAAACGGGCGGGGGAGCAGTTCTTC
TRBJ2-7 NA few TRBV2 CASSETAPQYF TGTGCCAGCAGTGAAACTGCTCCCCAGTACTTC
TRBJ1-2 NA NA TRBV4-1 CASSQDYLQLLNYGYTF TGCGCCAGCAGCCAAGATTATTTACAGCTACTGAACTATGGCTACACCTTC
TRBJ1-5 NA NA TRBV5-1 CASSLWPQHF TGCGCCAGCAGCTTATGGCCCCAGCATTTT
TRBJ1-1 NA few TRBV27 CASSSLLNVDEAFF TGTGCCAGCAGTTCTCTTTTAAACGTGGATGAAGCTTTCTTT
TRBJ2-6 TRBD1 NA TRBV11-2 CASRRPGTGAGANVLTF TGTGCCAGCAGGCGGCCAGGGACAGGGGCTGGGGCCAACGTCCTGACTTTC
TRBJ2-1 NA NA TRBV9 CASSVSTPQGGNYNEQFF TGTGCCAGCAGCGTAAGTACCCCTCAGGGGGGGAATTACAATGAGCAGTTCTTC
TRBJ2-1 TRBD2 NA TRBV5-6 CASSFFAGGYNEQFF TGTGCCAGCAGCTTCTTTGCGGGAGGGTACAATGAGCAGTTCTTC
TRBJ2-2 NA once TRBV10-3 CAISDARTVTGELFF TGTGCCATCAGTGACGCTAGGACGGTCACCGGGGAGCTGTTTTTT
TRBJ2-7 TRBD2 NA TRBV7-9 CASSSDGASGSYEQYF TGTGCCAGCAGCTCAGATGGGGCTAGCGGCTCCTACGAGCAGTACTTC
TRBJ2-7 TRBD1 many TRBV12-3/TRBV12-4 CASSSWTGHSEQYF TGTGCCAGCAGTTCCTGGACAGGGCACTCCGAGCAGTACTTC
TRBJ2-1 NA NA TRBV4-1 CASSQVHPGNEQFF TGCGCCAGCAGCCAAGTCCATCCGGGGAATGAGCAGTTCTTC
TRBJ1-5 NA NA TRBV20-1 CSAPDGDQPQHF TGCAGTGCCCCGGACGGGGATCAGCCCCAGCATTTT
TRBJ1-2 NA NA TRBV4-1 CASSQVRGSNYGYTF TGCGCCAGCAGCCAAGTAAGAGGGTCCAACTATGGCTACACCTTC
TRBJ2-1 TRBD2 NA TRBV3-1 CASSQDPLAGYNEQFF TGTGCCAGCAGCCAAGATCCACTAGCGGGATACAATGAGCAGTTCTTC
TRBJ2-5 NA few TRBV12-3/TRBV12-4 CASGNHPQETQYF TGTGCCAGTGGGAACCACCCACAAGAGACCCAGTACTTC
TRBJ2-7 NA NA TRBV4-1 CASSQDRSRGAYEQYF TGCGCCAGCAGCCAAGATCGAAGTAGGGGTGCCTACGAGCAGTACTTC